These 28 T cell receptor beta chains share one sample of origin, sequenced in a study of CD8 T cells in Susac syndrome. RNA totalling roughly 0.45 to 1 ug underwent reverse transcription with random hexamers. TCRdb reanalysed the immunoSEQ multiplex PCR reads using MiXCR and keeps one entry per CDR3 protein. The sample includes some 170,000 distinct CDR3 sequences, less than 95% seen only once; the top ten take 0.085% to 0.12%. The sample was CD4+ T cells from PBMCs. Every receptor here comes from a human donor in good health.

The genes are TRBV29-1 and TRBJ2-3, with TRBD2 matching over 10 bases. V lost 8 bases, J lost 0 bases, and 5 bases stayed unmatched. CDR3 length: 14 residues. Per the germline V gene, CDR1 is SQVTM and CDR2 is ANQGSEA. The CDR3 loop reads CSLWTSGSTDTQYF. As DNA, the CDR3 is TGCAGCCTCTGGACTAGCGGAAGCACAGATACGCAGTATTTT.

The V call is TRBV4-3, the J call TRBJ2-1; no firm D call. The CDR3 loop spans 16 amino acids. Germline loops: CDR1 LGHNA, CDR2 YSLEER. V lost 4 bases, J lost 0 bases, and 13 bases lay in between. The CDR3 loop reads CASSPLRSLSYNEQFF. CDR3 DNA: TGCGCCAGCAGCCCTTTAAGGTCCCTCTCCTACAATGAGCAGTTCTTC.

The J gene is TRBJ2-5, the V gene TRBV20-1; TRBD2 is a possible D gene (5 bases). This CDR3 region has 13 residues. The V gene's germline CDR1 is DFQATT and CDR2 SNEGSKA (reference sequence). The ends were cut back, 0 bases at V and 5 bases at J, with 10 bases in the middle. CDR3 sequence: CSAREAGTETQYF. The CDR3 bases are TGCAGTGCTAGAGAGGCGGGCACGGAGACCCAGTACTTC.

The chain recombines TRBV11-1 with TRBJ2-1; D tentatively reads TRBD1 or TRBD2 (5 bases each). The germline V gene encodes CDR1 SGHAT and CDR2 FQDESV (reference sequence). This CDR3 comprises 16 residues. With 5 bases removed from V and 7 bases from J, the gap between germline ends came to 21 bases. CDR3 residues: CASSPGLTIGVNEQFF. CDR3 nucleotides: TGTGCCAGCAGCCCGGGGCTGACGATTGGGGTGAATGAGCAGTTCTTC.

This clonotype was found once. The V call is TRBV15, the J call TRBJ1-1; unclear D gene. Trimming removed 0 bases from V and 1 base from J, with 9 bases in between. CDR1 is LNHNV, CDR2 YYDKDF, per germline (reference sequence). There are 15 residues in the CDR3. The CDR3 sequence is CATSRDTIPNTEAFF. The CDR3 region has the DNA TGTGCCACCAGCAGAGATACTATACCGAACACTGAAGCTTTCTTT.

The chain joins TRBV14 to TRBJ2-1, with D perhaps matching TRBD2 (6 bases). Trimming left V 1 base short and J 9 bases short, with 13 bases between. CDR1 is SGHDN and CDR2 is FVKESK in the germline V gene. CDR3 length equals 14 residues. CDR3 sequence reads: CASSQVAGRGEQFF. The CDR3 bases are TGTGCCAGCAGCCAAGTGGCCGGGAGAGGTGAGCAGTTCTTC.

The rearrangement joins TRBV7-6 to TRBJ2-7, with 7 bases identical to TRBD1. Germline V gene data show CDR1 as SGHVS and CDR2 as FNYEAQ. This CDR3 is 16 amino acids long. The junction had 17 bases not matched to a gene; V was cut back by 5 bases and J by 7 bases. CDR3 protein: CASSRNDRVISGEQYF. CDR3 sequence (DNA): TGTGCCAGCAGCAGAAACGACAGGGTTATATCGGGGGAGCAGTACTTC.

V is TRBV20-1 and J is TRBJ2-5, with unresolved D. CDR3 length equals 12 residues. CDR1 and CDR2 from the germline V gene are DFQATT and SNEGSKA (reference sequence). V gave up 4 bases and J gave up 3 bases, with 9 bases separating them. CDR3 sequence reads: CSANRNEETQYF. The DNA for the CDR3 is TGCAGTGCTAACCGAAACGAAGAGACCCAGTACTTC.

This chain joins TRBV28 and TRBJ2-2, with 9 bases matching TRBD1. J lost 5 bases, V lost 5 bases, and 6 bases had no gene match. Germline values: CDR1 MDHEN, CDR2 SYDVKM. The CDR3 runs to 15 residues. The CDR3 protein is CASSPGTGSTGELFF. The CDR3 coding sequence is TGTGCCAGCAGTCCCGGGACAGGGTCTACCGGGGAGCTGTTTTTT.

This clonotype was counted once. The CDR3 DNA reads as TGTGCCTGGACTCGGACAGTAAGCTCCTACAATGAGCAGTTCTTC. Amino acid sequence: CAWTRTVSSYNEQFF. This chain uses TRBV30 with TRBJ2-1; the D gene is possibly TRBD1 (6 bases). V lost 4 bases and J 0 bases, leaving 13 bases between the germline ends. Germline V lookup: CDR1 GTSNPN, CDR2 SVGIG (reference sequence). The CDR3 covers 15 residues.

The chain recombines TRBV11-2 with TRBJ1-1; perhaps TRBD1 as D (6 bases). Trimming stripped 8 bases from V and 5 bases from J, with 15 bases between. Germline CDR1 and CDR2: SGHAT and FQNNGV. The CDR3 covers 13 residues. The CDR3 DNA sequence: TGTGCCAGCGTAGGGGGGAACGAGACTGAAGCTTTCTTT. This encodes CASVGGNETEAFF.

The J gene is TRBJ2-3, the V gene TRBV20-1; 13 nucleotides match TRBD2. The J segment lost 10 bases and the V segment lost 6 bases, leaving 10 bases of the junction unmatched. CDR3 length equals 14 residues. The germline V gene has CDR1 DFQATT and CDR2 SNEGSKA (reference sequence). The CDR3 spells CSAKLAGGGPPQYF. The CDR3 DNA reads TGCAGTGCAAAACTAGCGGGAGGGGGTCCACCGCAGTATTTT.

This clonotype has just one count. The rearrangement joins TRBV15 to TRBJ2-5; 8 bases are shared with TRBD2. The CDR3 is made up of 19 amino acids. V was clipped by 5 bases and J by 1 base; unmatched bases: 18. Germline V gene sequence: CDR1 LNHNV, CDR2 YYDKDF (reference sequence). The CDR3 protein is CATSHPQRGIAGTQETQYF. DNA for the CDR3: TGTGCCACCAGCCATCCCCAACGCGGGATAGCGGGGACCCAAGAGACCCAGTACTTC.

The chain links TRBV27 to TRBJ2-2; 9 bases align to TRBD1. Germline CDR1 is MNHEY and CDR2 is SMNVEV (reference sequence). With 6 bases clipped from V and 7 bases from J, the junction kept 6 bases outside the gene matches. The CDR3 has 14 amino acids. As DNA, the CDR3 is TGTGCCAGCAGCGAAGACAGGGGGGACGGGGAGCTGTTTTTT. It yields the protein CASSEDRGDGELFF.

The V gene is TRBV29-1, the J gene TRBJ2-3; 7 bases agree with TRBD2. The CDR3 runs 14 residues. CDR1 and CDR2 from the germline V gene are SQVTM and ANQGSEA. After removal of 7 bases from V and 1 base from J, the junction contained 8 bases not matched to a gene. This CDR3 is CSAGEGQGTDTQYF. The CDR3 DNA reads as TGCAGCGCGGGGGAGGGCCAAGGCACAGATACGCAGTATTTT.

The chain combines TRBV7-2 with TRBJ2-6, with a tentative D call TRBD1 (5 bases). CDR1 is SGHTA and CDR2 is FQGNSA in the germline V gene. Trimming took off 1 base at V and 2 bases at J, with 9 bases between the two ends. CDR3 length equals 16 residues. CDR3 DNA: TGTGCCAGCAGCTTAGGCAGGGCGGCTGGGGCCAACGTCCTGACTTTC. Translation: CASSLGRAAGANVLTF.

The chain has TRBV29-1 and TRBJ2-2, with 7 bases that match TRBD1. Losses at the gene ends were 5 bases for V and 2 bases for J; bases not matched to a gene: 2. In germline, CDR1 is SQVTM, CDR2 ANQGSEA. The CDR3 loop spans 13 amino acids. The CDR3 loop is CSVRQGNTGELFF. DNA of the CDR3: TGCAGCGTTCGACAGGGAAACACCGGGGAGCTGTTTTTT.

V gene TRBV7-9 combines with J gene TRBJ2-7; weak D call: TRBD1 (6 bases). V was trimmed by 3 bases and J by 3 bases, leaving 15 bases between them. CDR3 length: 15 amino acids. Per germline, CDR1 SEHNR and CDR2 FQNEAQ (reference sequence). This CDR3 is CASSFGQFPNYEQYF. In nucleotides, the CDR3 is TGTGCCAGCAGCTTCGGACAGTTTCCCAACTACGAGCAGTACTTC. The variable domain in full, with the rest retrieved from reference TRBV7-9 and TRBJ2-7, is DTGVSQNPRHKITKRGQNVTFRCDPISEHNRLYWYRQTLGQGPEFLTYFQNEAQLEKSRLLSDRFSAERPKGSFSTLEIQRTEQGDSAMYLCASSFGQFPNYEQYFGPGTRLTVT.

This chain joins TRBV7-2 and TRBJ1-5; D perhaps matches TRBD1 (5 bases). Trimming removed 4 bases from V and 5 bases from J, with 9 bases in between. The CDR3 is made up of 13 amino acids. Per the germline V gene, CDR1 is SGHTA and CDR2 is FQGNSA. The CDR3 coding sequence is TGTGCCAGCAGCTCAGAGGGACATCAGCCCCAGCATTTT. Translating it yields CASSSEGHQPQHF.

The chain uses TRBV7-8 and TRBJ1-1; D uncertain. The CDR3 has 13 amino acids. V was cut by 4 bases and J by 4 bases, with 10 bases left in between. Per germline, CDR1 SGHVS and CDR2 FQNEAQ. CDR3 residues: CASSSTRSTEAFF. CDR3 in DNA: TGTGCCAGCAGCTCGACAAGGTCCACTGAAGCTTTCTTT.

This chain connects TRBV27 to TRBJ2-2; TRBD2 matches 9 bases. J was trimmed by 3 bases and V by 6 bases; bases with no gene match: 5. Germline V gives CDR1 MNHEY, CDR2 SMNVEV (reference sequence). This CDR3 spans 15 amino acids. CDR3 DNA sequence: TGTGCCAGCAGCTTGCGGGAGGGTTACACCGGGGAGCTGTTTTTT. Its translation: CASSLREGYTGELFF.

The V gene is TRBV15, the J gene TRBJ1-4; 7 nucleotides line up with TRBD1. V lost 4 bases to trimming and J lost 7 bases; unmatched junction nucleotides: 9. The germline V gene encodes CDR1 LNHNV and CDR2 YYDKDF (reference sequence). The CDR3 is 15 residues long. The CDR3 nucleotides are TGTGCCACCAGCACCGGGACAGTTGACGGTGAAAAACTGTTTTTT. Translating gives CATSTGTVDGEKLFF.

The rearrangement links TRBV20-1 to TRBJ2-1, with 8 bases matching TRBD2. Trimming took 5 bases from V and 4 from J; bases not matched to a gene: 7. This CDR3 is 14 amino acids long. The germline V gene has CDR1 DFQATT and CDR2 SNEGSKA (reference sequence). DNA for the CDR3: TGCAGTGCTCCCGGGACTAGAGCGTACAATGAGCAGTTCTTC. Encoded protein: CSAPGTRAYNEQFF.

The rearrangement joins TRBV29-1 to TRBJ2-1; D is possibly TRBD1 (6 bases). The CDR3 covers 16 residues. V shed 6 bases and J shed 0 bases, with 18 bases lying between them. Germline V gives CDR1 SQVTM, CDR2 ANQGSEA. The CDR3 region has the DNA TGCAGCGTGGGGGCGTTAGCAATCAGCTCCTACAATGAGCAGTTCTTC. Encoded protein: CSVGALAISSYNEQFF.

This clonotype has only one observation. The chain uses TRBV14 and TRBJ1-4, with D perhaps matching TRBD1 (6 bases). The CDR3 runs 12 residues. The germline V and J ends were trimmed by 7 bases and 10 bases, with 13 bases remaining between them. Germline V gene lookup returns CDR1 SGHDN and CDR2 FVKESK. This CDR3 reads CASNRAFGKLFF. The CDR3 DNA follows: TGTGCCAGCAACAGGGCTTTTGGAAAACTGTTTTTT.

CDR3 sequence reads: CASSLGSGRAEETQYF. The CDR3 DNA reads TGCGCCAGCAGCTTGGGTAGCGGGAGGGCCGAGGAGACCCAGTACTTC. This chain joins TRBV5-1 and TRBJ2-5; 11 nucleotides match TRBD2. CDR3 length: 16 amino acids. The V gene end was trimmed by 0 bases and the J gene end by 5 bases; junction bases not matched to a gene: 6. Germline values: CDR1 SGHRS, CDR2 YFSETQ.

The chain links TRBV29-1 to TRBJ1-1; D uncertain. The CDR3 extends over 13 amino acids. The germline CDR1 and CDR2 sequences are SQVTM and ANQGSEA. The germline V and J ends were trimmed by 1 base and 2 bases, with 8 bases remaining between them. CDR3 region: CSVEGQINTEAFF. The CDR3, as DNA: TGCAGCGTTGAAGGCCAGATAAACACTGAAGCTTTCTTT.

V gene TRBV7-2 combines with J gene TRBJ1-1, with 7 bases identical to TRBD1. Germline trimming cut 2 bases from V and 1 base from J; bases unmatched to any gene: 4. Germline CDR1 reads SGHTA; CDR2 reads FQGNSA. The CDR3 sequence is 15 residues long. The CDR3 nucleotides read TGTGCCAGCAGCTTAACACAGGGGTGGAACACTGAAGCTTTCTTT. It is translated as CASSLTQGWNTEAFF.